These T cell receptor beta chains were read from a single sample in a study of blood T cell repertoires in COVID-19. Profiling relied on immunoSEQ multiplex PCR, and the TCRdb table lists in-frame clones only, not all of them. The sample has hundreds of thousands of clones, more than 60% seen once; the top ten hold 4%. The sample taken for sequencing was peripheral blood. The receptors originated from a woman between 35 and 50 years old with active or convalescent COVID-19. The CDR3 runs from the conserved cysteine through the conserved F or W.

V,CDR3
TRBV21-1,CASREIGLSKTDFEAFF
TRBV3-1/TRBV3-2,CASSQGPSEQFF
TRBV7-3,CASSLSRGRGGELFF
TRBV3-1/TRBV3-2,CASSQDVGTGGERAFF
TRBV25-1,CASSFATGLGYTF
TRBV6-5,CASNLGRDVNSPLHF
TRBV7-9,CASSLSIWEGYTF
TRBV30,CAWSQQGASHTF
TRBV30,CAWSSESSGNTIYF
TRBV9,CASSAEGANYGYTF
TRBV6-6,CASRGMTGGYTF
TRBV28,CASNQGLRGNTIYF
TRBV7-2,CASSLDGGRRFF
TRBV9,CASSVTGGPNQPQHF
TRBV28,CASSPQGIGNQPQHF
TRBV5-4,CASSLGTSGVGEQFF
TRBV3-1/TRBV3-2,CASSRADRNTEAFF
TRBV5-6,CASSHARTPYNEQFF
TRBV18,CASSPTGQGEETQYF
TRBV18,CASSQDSYGYTF
TRBV7-2,CASSLGQRNTEAFF
TRBV9,CASSVIPGRGAYNEQFF
TRBV15,CATSSDSNYGYTF
TRBV30,CAWSPRTGKGEKLFF
TRBV7-8,CASSLGTSGGRQETQYF
TRBV6-6,CASTMDTEAFF
TRBV5-5,CASSLALRQGGYTF
TRBV27,CASSLGGQGSQPQHF